These T cell receptor beta chains were read from a single sample in a study of blood T cell repertoires in COVID-19. TCRdb's table, derived via immunoSEQ multiplex PCR, lists solely in-frame clones and lacks some. In the table there are fewer than 250,000 clones, around nine tenths of which are singletons. The sample was peripheral blood. These receptors were taken from a woman in her sixties or seventies with acute or convalescent COVID-19. Both conserved end residues are part of each CDR3. A D gene is named only where the DNA matches it firmly. Size is stated for part of the rows, as once, few or many counts, or as a class when the clone is expanded.

v_gene	abundance	d_gene	j_gene	CDR3nt	CDR3aa
TRBV5-4	.	.	TRBJ2-2	TGTGCCAGCAGCAGAACAGGGTCCGGGGAGCTGTTTTTT	CASSRTGSGELFF
TRBV2	.	.	TRBJ2-7	TGTGCCAGCACCCAAGGGAGGGGGGCCTACGAGCAGTACTTC	CASTQGRGAYEQYF
TRBV25-1	few	TRBD1	TRBJ1-2	TGTGCCAGCAGCGGGACAGGGTGGAGTGGCTACACCTTC	CASSGTGWSGYTF
TRBV7-7	.	.	TRBJ2-3	TGTGCTAGCAGCTTAGGACCAGGGGCCCTAATCACAGATACGCAGTATTTT	CASSLGPGALITDTQYF
TRBV2	.	.	TRBJ2-5	TGTGCCAGCAGCTCGGGAGACGGAACTCTCCGAGAGACCCAGTACTTC	CASSSGDGTLRETQYF
TRBV27	.	.	TRBJ2-6	TGTGCCAGCAGTTTAAAATTTGGGAGCTCTGGGGCCAACGTCCTGACTTTC	CASSLKFGSSGANVLTF
TRBV28	.	.	TRBJ2-1	TGTGCCAGCAGTTTGGAGCTTCAGGGTGAGCAGTTCTTC	CASSLELQGEQFF
TRBV28	.	.	TRBJ2-7	TGTGCCAGCAGTTTAAGGATTGGGGGGGCGCGCTTC	CASSLRIGGARF
TRBV7-2	.	TRBD1	TRBJ2-3	TGTGCTACACAGGGGGCTCGCACAGATACGCAGTATTTT	CATQGARTDTQYF
TRBV11-2	.	.	TRBJ2-6	TGTGCCAGCAGCTGGCCAACAGGCAGGGGCTCTGGGGCCAACGTCCTGACTTTC	CASSWPTGRGSGANVLTF
TRBV10-3	few	.	TRBJ2-6	TGTGCCATCAGTCCCGGGTTCAACGTCCTGACTTTC	CAISPGFNVLTF
TRBV6-5	.	TRBD1	TRBJ2-2	TGTGCCAGCAGAGACAGGGGTTACACCGGGGAGCTGTTTTTT	CASRDRGYTGELFF
TRBV19	.	.	TRBJ1-2	TGTGCCAGTAGTATGGGGTTCAGGGGAACTAACTATGGCTACACCTTC	CASSMGFRGTNYGYTF
TRBV3-1/TRBV3-2	few	.	TRBJ2-3	TGTGCCAGCAGCCAAGGACCTCACTACACAGATACGCAGTATTTT	CASSQGPHYTDTQYF
TRBV19	.	TRBD2	TRBJ2-3	TGTGCCAGTAGCGGGACTAGCGGTCTTGTAGATACGCAGTATTTT	CASSGTSGLVDTQYF
TRBV30	.	.	TRBJ1-3	TGTGCCTGGAGTGTCAACAGACACTCTGGAAACACCATATATTTT	CAWSVNRHSGNTIYF
TRBV4-2	.	.	TRBJ2-1	TGTGCCAGCAGCCAAGATCTAATAAAGCGACCTACCTACAATGAGCAGTTCTTC	CASSQDLIKRPTYNEQFF
TRBV27	.	.	TRBJ1-1	TGTGCCAGCAGGGGTTGGGGTGAGGGTAGGACTGAAGCTTTCTTT	CASRGWGEGRTEAFF
TRBV4-2	few	TRBD2	TRBJ2-1	TGTGCCAGCAGCCAAAGCGGGGGGGACCACAATGAGCAGTTCTTC	CASSQSGGDHNEQFF
TRBV28	.	TRBD1	TRBJ2-3	TGTGCCAGCAGTCTACAGGGGGCGACAGATACGCAGTATTTT	CASSLQGATDTQYF
TRBV6-2/TRBV6-3	.	.	TRBJ1-1	TGTGCCAGCAGTTACCCGACTAGGCGGGCTTTCTTT	CASSYPTRRAFF
TRBV30	.	.	TRBJ2-1	TGTGCCTGGAGTCCAGGGGCCGACAATGAGCAGTTCTTC	CAWSPGADNEQFF
TRBV21-1	.	.	TRBJ1-3	.	CASSRGTGVFGSGNTIYF
TRBV14	once	.	TRBJ2-2	TGTGCCAGCAGCCAAATCCACGGGTCTCGGACCGGGGAGCTGTTTTTT	CASSQIHGSRTGELFF
TRBV7-2	.	TRBD2	TRBJ2-1	TGTGCCAGCAGCTTAAGGATGACTAGCGGGTACAATGAGCAGTTCTTC	CASSLRMTSGYNEQFF
TRBV11-2	.	TRBD2	TRBJ2-7	TGTGCCAGCAGCCCCTCTACGGGAGGGTACGAGCAGTACTTC	CASSPSTGGYEQYF
TRBV7-3	.	.	TRBJ1-2	TGTGCCAGCAGCCCCTCAGGGGTGGAAGGCTACACCTTC	CASSPSGVEGYTF
TRBV30	.	.	TRBJ1-1	TGTGCCTGGAGTGTCTACGTGAACACTGAAGCTTTCTTT	CAWSVYVNTEAFF
TRBV9	.	.	TRBJ1-6	TGTGCCAGCAGCGTAGATGGGGGGGAGCCCCTCCACTTT	CASSVDGGEPLHF
TRBV6-6	.	TRBD2	TRBJ2-5	TGTGCCAGCAGTTATTCGACTAGCGGACAAGAGACCCAGTACTTC	CASSYSTSGQETQYF
TRBV10-3	few	TRBD1	TRBJ2-1	TGTGCCACCCAGGACAGGGTAGGAAATGAGCAGTTCTTC	CATQDRVGNEQFF
TRBV6-5	.	TRBD1	TRBJ1-2	TGTGCCAGCAGTTACACAGGGGGAGGATATGGCTACACCTTC	CASSYTGGGYGYTF
TRBV4-1	.	.	TRBJ2-3	TGCGCCAGCAGCCGAGAAGAGTTGGGAAGGGGATACACAGATACGCAGTATTTT	CASSREELGRGYTDTQYF
TRBV6-5	.	TRBD1	TRBJ1-2	TGTGCCAGCAGCTACGGGGACAGAGCTAACTATGGCTACACCTTC	CASSYGDRANYGYTF
TRBV6-5	.	TRBD1	TRBJ2-5	TGTGCCAGCAGTACGGGACAGGAGAAGAAGGAGACCCAGTACTTC	CASSTGQEKKETQYF
TRBV10-1	.	TRBD1	TRBJ2-3	TGCGCCAGCAGTGAGAGGACAGGGGGCCTCACAGATACGCAGTATTTT	CASSERTGGLTDTQYF
TRBV21-1	.	.	TRBJ2-1	TGTGCCAGCAGCAACCGGCTAGAGTACAATGAGCAGTTCTTC	CASSNRLEYNEQFF
TRBV18	.	.	TRBJ1-3	TGTGCCAGCTCACCCAGCAGGGGTTCTGGAAACACCATATATTTT	CASSPSRGSGNTIYF
TRBV7-2	.	.	TRBJ2-3	TGTGCCAGCAGCCCCCGGGGCACAGATACGCAGTATTTT	CASSPRGTDTQYF
TRBV10-3	once	.	TRBJ2-4	TGTGCCATCAGTGAGGGGGGCGGGGGAGCCAAAAACATTCAGTACTTC	CAISEGGGGAKNIQYF
TRBV9	.	.	TRBJ2-7	TGTGCCAGCAGCGTAGCTCAACAGGAATACGAGCAGTACTTC	CASSVAQQEYEQYF
TRBV25-1	.	.	TRBJ2-1	TGTGCCAGCAGTGGCGCATACGTGTATGAGCAGTTCTTC	CASSGAYVYEQFF
TRBV7-2	.	.	TRBJ1-5	TGTGCCAGCAGCCCTGAGATCGTGGGAGCAAGTCAGCCCCAGCATTTT	CASSPEIVGASQPQHF
TRBV7-6	.	.	TRBJ1-6	TGTGCCAGCAGCTCCGATGGGCAGGGAAATTCACCCCTCCACTTT	CASSSDGQGNSPLHF
TRBV3-1/TRBV3-2	.	TRBD2	TRBJ2-1	TGTGCCAGCAGCCAAAATTTGGCTCTAGCGGACGACAATGAGCAGTTCTTC	CASSQNLALADDNEQFF
TRBV7-3	.	TRBD1	TRBJ2-3	TGTGCCAGCAGCTTAACGGCGGGGGACAGGGTCTCAGATACGCAGTATTTT	CASSLTAGDRVSDTQYF
TRBV28	.	.	TRBJ1-5	TGTGCCAGCAGCCCGGCCCGGGGGTGGCCCCAGCATTTT	CASSPARGWPQHF
TRBV18	.	TRBD2	TRBJ2-5	TGTGCCAGCTCACAGCTTAGCGGGAGTGGAGAGACCCAGTACTTC	CASSQLSGSGETQYF
TRBV6-4	.	.	TRBJ1-2	TGTGCCAGCAGTGACTCAATAGGGGACTATGGCTACACCTTC	CASSDSIGDYGYTF
TRBV4-1	.	TRBD1	TRBJ2-2	TGCGCCAGCAGCCAAGTAAGACAGGGGGCGAACACCGGGGAGCTGTTTTTT	CASSQVRQGANTGELFF
TRBV7-8	.	.	TRBJ2-5	TGTGCCAGCAGGGTACTAGGGCGAGAGACCCAGTACTTC	CASRVLGRETQYF
TRBV6-2/TRBV6-3	.	.	TRBJ2-3	TGTGCCAGCAGTCGGGTCAGGGCGGGGACAGATACGCAGTATTTT	CASSRVRAGTDTQYF
TRBV6-6	few	.	TRBJ2-2	TGTGCCAGCAGCCCGGGGGAGCTGTTTTTT	CASSPGELFF
TRBV18	.	TRBD2	TRBJ2-3	TGTGCCAGCTCACCAACACCGGGACTAGCGGGACAAACTGGTGATACGCAGTATTTT	CASSPTPGLAGQTGDTQYF
TRBV11-2	.	TRBD1	TRBJ1-4	TGTGCCAGCAGCCTCACCGGGACAGGGAATGAAAAACTGTTTTTT	CASSLTGTGNEKLFF
TRBV30	.	.	TRBJ1-3	TGTGCCTGGAGTCCTCCTACCCCGGGACTCTCTGGAAACACCATATATTTT	CAWSPPTPGLSGNTIYF
TRBV4-1	.	.	TRBJ2-2	TGCGCCAGCTCGCGAAAAGCACAGCAAAACACCGGGGAGCTGTTTTTT	CASSRKAQQNTGELFF
TRBV6-5	.	TRBD1	TRBJ1-1	TGTGCCAGCAGACCTCCAACAGGGGGCATCACTGAAGCTTTCTTT	CASRPPTGGITEAFF
TRBV6-4	.	TRBD1	TRBJ2-3	TGTGCCAGCAGTGAGACAGGGTATATCACAGATACGCAGTATTTT	CASSETGYITDTQYF